Reported below is one T cell receptor (beta chain). The sample originates from a study of blood T cells in healthy people across ages. V lost 0 bases to trimming and J lost 3 bases, with 8 bases between them. Germline assignment: CDR1 SGHTA and CDR2 FQGNSA. The CDR3 loop spans 15 amino acids. The use of a sample-barcoded 5' primer and a J-beta primer mix characterized a second PCR of about 6 to 12 cycles. All samples yielded 3 million or more CDR3-containing paired-end reads. TCRdb redid the calling of the 5' RACE reads with MiXCR, one entry per CDR3 protein. The table shows about 700,000 distinct CDR3 sequences, with roughly 32% occurring only once.

Sequencing was done on a sample of blood. The V call is TRBV7-2, the J call TRBJ2-2; D possibly matches TRBD1 or TRBD2 (5 bases each). This sequence was found in a woman aged 80 or older in good health. The CDR3: CASSLAGVYTGELFF. CDR3 sequence (DNA): TGTGCCAGCAGCTTAGCGGGGGTTTACACCGGGGAGCTGTTTTTT. Variable domain in full (rest from reference TRBV7-2 and TRBJ2-2): GAGVSQSPSNKVTEKGKDVELRCDPISGHTALYWYRQSLGQGLEFLIYFQGNSAPDKSGLPSDRFSAERTGGSVSTLTIQRTQQEDSAVYLCASSLAGVYTGELFFGEGSRLTVL.